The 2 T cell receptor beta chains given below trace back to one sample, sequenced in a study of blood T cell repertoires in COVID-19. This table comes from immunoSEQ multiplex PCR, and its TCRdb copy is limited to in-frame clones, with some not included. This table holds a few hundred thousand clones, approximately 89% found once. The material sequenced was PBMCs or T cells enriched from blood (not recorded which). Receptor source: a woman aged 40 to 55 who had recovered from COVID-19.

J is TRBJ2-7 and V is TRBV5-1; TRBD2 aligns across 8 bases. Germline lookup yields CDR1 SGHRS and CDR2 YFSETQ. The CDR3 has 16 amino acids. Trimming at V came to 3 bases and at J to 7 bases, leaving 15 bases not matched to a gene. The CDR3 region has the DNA TGCGCCAGCAGCTGGATCAGTACAGCGGGAGTGAGTGAGCAGTACTTC. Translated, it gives CASSWISTAGVSEQYF.

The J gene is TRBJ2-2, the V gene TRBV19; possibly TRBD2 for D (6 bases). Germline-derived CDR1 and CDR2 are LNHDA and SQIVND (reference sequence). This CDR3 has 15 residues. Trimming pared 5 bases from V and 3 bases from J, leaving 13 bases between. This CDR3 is CASSLGGLDTGELFF. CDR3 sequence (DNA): TGTGCCAGTAGTTTGGGAGGACTCGACACCGGGGAGCTGTTTTTT. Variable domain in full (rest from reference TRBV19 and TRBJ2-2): DGGITQSPKYLFRKEGQNVTLSCEQNLNHDAMYWYRQDPGQGLRLIYYSQIVNDFQKGDIAEGYSVSREKKESFPLTVTSAQKNPTAFYLCASSLGGLDTGELFFGEGSRLTVL.